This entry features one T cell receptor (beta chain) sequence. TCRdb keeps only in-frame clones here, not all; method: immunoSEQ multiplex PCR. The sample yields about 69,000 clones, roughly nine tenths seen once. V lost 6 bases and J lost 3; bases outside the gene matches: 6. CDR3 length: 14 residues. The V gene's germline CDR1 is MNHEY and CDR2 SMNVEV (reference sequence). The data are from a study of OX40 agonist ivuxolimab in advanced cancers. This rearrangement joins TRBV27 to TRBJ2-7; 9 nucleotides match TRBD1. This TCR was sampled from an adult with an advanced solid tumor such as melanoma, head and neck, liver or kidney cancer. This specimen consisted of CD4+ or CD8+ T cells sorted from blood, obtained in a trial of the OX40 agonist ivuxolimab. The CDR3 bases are TGTGCCAGCAGCCCGGGACAGGGCTACTACGAGCAGTACTTC. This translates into CASSPGQGYYEQYF.